This record covers a single T cell receptor beta chain. The protocol was immunoSEQ multiplex PCR, while the TCRdb copy is restricted to in-frame clones and leaves out a portion. The sample has roughly 170,000 clones; more than 85% are singletons. Germline V gene lookup returns CDR1 SGHRS and CDR2 YFSETQ. The CDR3 is 15 amino acids. The V gene end was trimmed by 4 bases and the J gene end by 1 base; junction bases not matched to a gene: 5. The data belong to a study of control samples from healthy donors and cancer patients. The origin of this receptor is a woman aged 40-49 years in good health. The chain links TRBV5-1 to TRBJ2-3; 8 bases agree with TRBD2. Source material: blood. This CDR3 reads CASSNGGARTDTQYF. The CDR3 DNA reads TGCGCCAGCAGCAACGGGGGGGCCCGCACAGATACGCAGTATTTT.